This TCR beta chain was observed in a study of shared clonotypes between healthy human individuals. About this clone: Its antigen is currently unknown. Distinct nucleotide sequences in the sample also encode this CDR3.

Clones were sequenced by immunoSEQ multiplex PCR, and TCRdb holds only the in-frame ones, with some missing. The data hold approximately 2,300,000 clones, with around 93% observed a single time. Trimming stripped 0 bases from V and 5 bases from J, with 6 bases between. This CDR3 has 13 residues. The germline V gene has CDR1 SGHRS and CDR2 YFSETQ. Overall study findings and caveats: Lower generation probabilities were found for non-shared clonotypes than for those shared by all four donors.

The sequence derives from a young man in good health. Some clones in this sample may be carry-over from other donors' samples. Sequenced: naive CD4+ T cells from PBMCs. Subset specified: CD45RA+ positively selected. The chain carries TRBV5-1 and TRBJ2-1; no reliable D call. This CDR3 reads CASSLVPNNEQFF. The CDR3 DNA reads TGCGCCAGCAGCTTGGTCCCTAACAATGAGCAGTTCTTC.